This T cell receptor beta chain was identified in a study of blood T cell repertoires in COVID-19. The wider study: The study drew acute and convalescent COVID-19 samples from the United States, Italy and Spain.

Seattle-derived patients entered the study during active infection and were followed longitudinally. As processed by the authors: How many nucleated cells were present was estimated from reference gene primer amplification. The data were produced by immunoSEQ multiplex PCR, yet TCRdb's version contains in-frame clones alone and is incomplete. The D gene and trimming were derived from the DNA, and the V and J assignments and clone size from that table. The profile shows 200,000 to 300,000 clones, 80% to 95% of them singletons. The sequenced material came from peripheral blood. The clonotype originates from a person aged 18-30 years with COVID-19, enrolled during active disease.

This CDR3 reads CASSQDRTGGEKLFF. CDR3 sequence (DNA): TGTGCCAGCAGCCAAGATAGGACAGGGGGGGAAAAACTGTTTTTT. J is TRBJ1-4 and V is TRBV4-2, with 10 bases lining up with TRBD1. Trimming at V came to 0 bases and at J to 8 bases, leaving 3 bases not matched to a gene. Germline-derived CDR1 and CDR2 are LGHNA and YNFKEQ. This CDR3 has 15 residues.